This passage covers 10 T cell receptor beta chains from one sample sequenced in a study of liver allograft versus peripheral blood T cells. Study-level background: Blood and transplanted-liver T cell receptor repertoires from recipients were compared.

TCRdb re-called the reads with MiXCR, one entry per CDR3 protein. The table has 1,600 or so distinct CDR3 sequences, about 16% seen once. The source is a human patient who had a liver transplant. Some of the T cells may derive from the graft donor.

Judged by abundance, this clonotype is medium-sized (0.01 to 0.1%). This rearrangement joins TRBV6-1 to TRBJ1-1, with D perhaps matching TRBD1 (5 bases). V shed 6 bases and J shed 11 bases, with 16 bases lying between them. The CDR3 covers 12 residues. CDR1 and CDR2 (germline): MNHNS, SASEGT. The CDR3 DNA reads TGTGCCAGCAGGCCCTTCACAGGATCGGCTTTCTTT. Amino acids: CASRPFTGSAFF.

V usage is TRBV2 and J usage is TRBJ2-7; 15 nucleotides align to TRBD2. The V segment lost 5 bases and the J segment 9 bases; nucleotides outside the gene matches: 8. The CDR3 extends over 15 amino acids. The germline V gene encodes CDR1 SNHLY and CDR2 FYNNEI. The CDR3 loop reads CASSQTPGLAGGQYV. The CDR3 DNA follows: TGTGCCAGCAGTCAGACCCCGGGACTAGCGGGAGGGCAGTACGTC.

This clonotype is judged large. The genes are TRBV20-1 and TRBJ1-5; tentatively, D is TRBD1 (6 bases). Looked up from germline, CDR1 is DFQATT and CDR2 is SNEGSKA (reference sequence). Trimming removed 0 bases at V and 4 bases at J, with 7 bases between. The CDR3 runs to 13 residues. As DNA, the CDR3 is TGCAGTGCTAGAGAAGGGGGGAATCAGCCCCAGCATTTT. It yields the protein CSAREGGNQPQHF.

By share of the sample, this clonotype is medium-sized. The rearrangement joins TRBV12-3 or TRBV12-4 to TRBJ1-6, with 10 bases aligning to TRBD1. V shed 3 bases and J 7 bases; nucleotides not matched to a gene: 6. This CDR3 spans 16 amino acids. The chain's CDR3 is CASSLELDRGNSPLHF. As DNA, the CDR3 is TGTGCCAGCAGTTTGGAGCTGGACAGGGGGAATTCACCCCTCCACTTT.

By share of the sample, this clonotype is medium-sized. The chain is built from TRBV2 and TRBJ1-3; D is ambiguous. The germline V and J ends were trimmed by 4 bases and 2 bases, with 9 bases remaining between them. Germline CDR1 is SNHLY and CDR2 is FYNNEI. The CDR3 has 14 residues. CDR3 DNA sequence: TGTGCCAGCAGTGTCGGAGGGACTGGAAACACCATATATTTT. Residues: CASSVGGTGNTIYF.

This clonotype is medium-sized in the sample. The V gene is TRBV6-1, the J gene TRBJ2-1, with 12 bases identical to TRBD2. V lost 3 bases to trimming and J lost 8 bases; unmatched junction nucleotides: 8. The CDR3 consists of 16 residues. From germline, CDR1 is MNHNS and CDR2 SASEGT. For the CDR3, the DNA is TGTGCCAGCAGTGAGCTACTAGCGGGGGGCGGAGATGAGCAGTTCTTC. Translated: CASSELLAGGGDEQFF.

In its sample, this clonotype is medium-sized. The rearrangement joins TRBV6-5 to TRBJ1-1; D remains ambiguous. V lost 6 bases to trimming and J lost 0 bases, with 8 bases between them. This CDR3 has 13 residues. Germline CDR1 and CDR2: MNHEY and SVGAGI. The DNA for the CDR3 is TGTGCCAGCAGGTACAGCATGAACACTGAAGCTTTCTTT. Translating it yields CASRYSMNTEAFF.

A single count supports this clonotype. This may be a read error, as it is one base from a much larger clone. The gene calls are TRBV27 and TRBJ2-3; no clear D gene. The germline V gene encodes CDR1 MNHEY and CDR2 SMNVEV (reference sequence). This CDR3 is built from 18 residues. The CDR3 here is CTSTPRAPLSSSTDTQYF. CDR3 nucleotides: TGTACCAGCACCCCTCGGGCGCCGTTATCCTCTAGCACAGATACGCAGTATTTT.

This clonotype is medium-sized by share. This chain connects TRBV6-2 or TRBV6-3 to TRBJ1-6, with D possibly being TRBD1 (5 bases). V was trimmed by 3 bases and J by 6 bases, leaving 9 bases between them. Germline-derived CDR1 and CDR2 are MNHEY and SVGEGT. CDR3 size: 14 residues. The CDR3 bases are TGTGCCAGCAGTTATGACAGTGCTAATTCACCCCTCCACTTT. It is translated as CASSYDSANSPLHF.

This clonotype is judged medium-sized. The chain couples TRBV5-4 to TRBJ2-7; perhaps TRBD1 as D (6 bases). The V end lost 0 bases, the J end lost 1 base, and 8 bases lay between the germline ends. This CDR3 comprises 14 residues. Germline V CDR1 and CDR2: SGHNT, YYREEE (reference sequence). The CDR3 DNA follows: TGTGCCAGCAGCTTGGGACAGGAGTCCTACGAGCAGTACTTC. Its translation: CASSLGQESYEQYF.